Listed below are T cell receptor beta chains from one sample, sequenced in a study of blood T cell repertoires in COVID-19. Sequencing was performed with immunoSEQ multiplex PCR; in TCRdb, only in-frame clones are kept and a portion is missing. The sample includes 200,000 to 300,000 clones, 75% to 90% seen only once; the top ten take approximately 1.4%. The sample was peripheral blood. These receptors were obtained from a woman aged 40 to 55 who had recovered from COVID-19. The CDR3 runs from the conserved cysteine through the conserved F or W. A D gene is named only where the DNA matches it firmly. Size tells how often a clone was seen (once, few, many) or the class of an expanded clone, and some rows leave it out.

j_call v_call clone_size d_call cdr3_aa cdr3_nt
TRBJ2-3 TRBV7-2 - TRBD1 CASSPGTGTDTQYF TGTGCCAGCAGCCCAGGGACAGGGACAGATACGCAGTATTTT
TRBJ2-3 TRBV19 - - CASSIVASTDTQYF TGTGCCAGTAGTATAGTAGCCAGCACAGATACGCAGTATTTT
TRBJ1-2 TRBV18 - - CASSPYRQDYGYTF TGTGCCAGCTCACCCTATAGACAGGACTATGGCTACACCTTC
TRBJ2-1 TRBV7-3 - TRBD2 CASSPGGGSYNEQFF TGTGCCAGCAGCCCCGGGGGGGGCTCCTACAATGAGCAGTTCTTC
TRBJ1-4 TRBV3-1/TRBV3-2 - - CASSQVGETEKLFF TGTGCCAGCAGCCAAGTCGGGGAGACTGAAAAACTGTTTTTT
TRBJ1-1 TRBV5-4 - TRBD1 CASSSRQGNTEAFF TGTGCCAGCAGCTCCCGACAGGGAAACACTGAAGCTTTCTTT
TRBJ2-3 TRBV3-1/TRBV3-2 - - CASSHPGAQSDTQYF TGTGCCAGCAGCCACCCAGGGGCCCAGAGTGATACGCAGTATTTT
TRBJ2-6 TRBV7-2 - - CASSLKSPGSSGANVLTF TGTGCCAGCAGCTTAAAATCGCCGGGGAGCTCTGGGGCCAACGTCCTGACTTTC
TRBJ2-3 TRBV4-3 - TRBD1 CASSQDELQGEADTQYF TGCGCCAGCAGCCAAGACGAGTTACAGGGGGAAGCAGATACGCAGTATTTT
TRBJ1-1 TRBV12-5 - TRBD1 CASGLWGTGTGARTEAFF TGTGCTAGTGGTTTGTGGGGAACCGGGACAGGGGCTCGCACTGAAGCTTTCTTT
TRBJ2-2 TRBV30 few TRBD2 CAWSGLAGAGFSGELFF TGTGCCTGGAGTGGACTAGCGGGGGCGGGGTTCTCCGGGGAGCTGTTTTTT
TRBJ2-1 TRBV6-1 - - CASSGPWGPTNNEQFF TGTGCCAGCAGTGGTCCGTGGGGGCCAACAAACAATGAGCAGTTCTTC
TRBJ2-2 TRBV19 - - CASSIEGGTGELFF TGTGCCAGTAGTATAGAAGGGGGCACCGGGGAGCTGTTTTTT
TRBJ1-1 TRBV6-5 - - CASSPTTGPTEAFF TGTGCCAGCAGTCCGACCACAGGGCCCACTGAAGCTTTCTTT
TRBJ1-1 TRBV18 - - CASSPLSQANTEAFF TGTGCCAGCTCACCACTCAGCCAGGCGAACACTGAAGCTTTCTTT
TRBJ1-4 TRBV5-1 once - CASSLNGGRLNEKLFF TGCGCCAGCAGCTTGAACGGTGGGCGTCTTAATGAAAAACTGTTTTTT
TRBJ2-2 TRBV5-1 - - CASSLSRGADSNTGELFF TGCGCCAGCAGCTTAAGTAGGGGCGCAGACTCGAACACCGGGGAGCTGTTTTTT
TRBJ1-2 TRBV2 - - CASSGTAPGYTF TGTGCCAGCAGTGGCACAGCCCCTGGCTACACCTTC
TRBJ2-3 TRBV10-1 - - CASSDAGTDTQYF TGCGCCAGCAGTGATGCAGGCACAGATACGCAGTATTTT
TRBJ1-1 TRBV4-2 - - CASSQDLGASEAFF TGTGCCAGCAGCCAAGATCTGGGGGCCAGTGAAGCTTTCTTT
TRBJ1-2 TRBV19 - - CASSIRPGGYTF TGTGCCAGTAGTATAAGGCCGGGGGGCTACACCTTC
TRBJ2-3 TRBV19 - - CASTLSGDTQYF TGTGCCAGTACTCTGTCGGGGGATACGCAGTATTTT
TRBJ1-2 TRBV19 few TRBD1 CASSMGQGANGYTF TGTGCCAGTAGTATGGGACAGGGGGCGAATGGCTACACCTTC
TRBJ2-7 TRBV7-9 few TRBD1 CASSLSRGPNEQYF TGTGCCAGCAGCCTGTCCAGGGGGCCCAACGAGCAGTACTTC
TRBJ1-4 TRBV7-9 few - CASSLEVAGQGPVNEKLFF TGTGCCAGCAGCTTAGAAGTAGCGGGGCAGGGGCCCGTTAATGAAAAACTGTTTTTT
TRBJ1-2 TRBV9 - - CASSDSIARGSNYGYTF TGTGCCAGCAGCGATAGCATCGCCAGAGGATCTAACTATGGCTACACCTTC
TRBJ2-5 TRBV10-3 - - CAIGRDMGETQYF TGTGCCATCGGCCGGGATATGGGAGAGACCCAGTACTTC
TRBJ2-5 TRBV10-3 - - CAISPGKETQYF TGTGCCATCAGCCCAGGGAAAGAGACCCAGTACTTC
TRBJ2-2 TRBV5-1 - - CASSPPGQEALFF TGCGCCAGCAGCCCCCCCGGGCAGGAGGCGCTGTTTTTT
TRBJ2-1 TRBV6-5 - TRBD2 CASSYFGSGAGDEQFF TGTGCCAGCAGTTACTTTGGTAGCGGGGCAGGGGATGAGCAGTTCTTC
TRBJ1-5 TRBV12-3/TRBV12-4 - - CASSLSSRPQHF TGTGCCAGCAGTTTATCTTCTCGGCCCCAGCATTTT
TRBJ2-7 TRBV21-1 - - CASSKKKGTRPYEQYF TGTGCCAGCAGCAAAAAGAAAGGGACAAGGCCCTACGAGCAGTACTTC
TRBJ2-3 TRBV4-1 - - CASSQGVGQGSRTDTQYF TGCGCCAGCAGCCAAGGGGTCGGGCAGGGGAGTCGAACAGATACGCAGTATTTT
TRBJ1-4 TRBV7-9 - - CASSLAYRATNEKLFF TGTGCCAGCAGCTTAGCATACAGGGCAACTAATGAAAAACTGTTTTTT
TRBJ2-7 TRBV6-6 - - CASRLDTDSYEQYF TGTGCCAGCAGACTAGACACGGACTCCTACGAGCAGTACTTC
TRBJ2-7 TRBV4-3 - - CASSQVEGDKQYF TGCGCCAGCAGCCAAGTCGAGGGGGACAAACAGTACTTC
TRBJ2-3 TRBV5-4 - TRBD1 CASSLGKTGEQFLNF TGTGCCAGCAGCTTGGGGAAAACAGGGGAGCAGTTTCTTAATTTT
TRBJ2-5 TRBV5-1 once TRBD2 CASRGGSQETQYF TGCGCCAGCCGAGGCGGGAGCCAAGAGACCCAGTACTTC
TRBJ2-7 TRBV18 - - CASSPGRDPYEQYF TGTGCCAGCTCACCAGGGCGGGACCCCTACGAGCAGTACTTC
TRBJ1-2 TRBV9 - - CASSDLQGSYGYTF TGTGCCAGCAGCGACTTACAGGGTTCTTATGGCTACACCTTC
TRBJ2-1 TRBV21-1 - - CASSKQPESGPGTGRRSIYNEQFF TGTGCCAGCAGCAAACAACCGGAATCGGGTCCCGGGACAGGGCGACGATCGATATACAATGAGCAGTTCTTC
TRBJ1-1 TRBV7-2 - - CASSFGEDTEAFF TGTGCCAGCAGCTTTGGTGAGGACACTGAAGCTTTCTTT
TRBJ2-6 TRBV9 - TRBD1 CASSARDRTTPGANVLTF TGTGCCAGCAGCGCCCGGGACAGGACAACCCCTGGGGCCAACGTCCTGACTTTC
TRBJ2-6 TRBV5-1 - TRBD1 CASSSAPGQGAGKDVLTF TGCGCCAGCAGCTCCGCGCCGGGACAGGGGGCCGGGAAGGACGTCCTGACTTTC
TRBJ1-1 TRBV5-1 - TRBD1 CASSQGQGPLGMNTEAFF TGCGCCAGCAGCCAGGGACAGGGGCCCCTGGGGATGAACACTGAAGCTTTCTTT
TRBJ2-7 TRBV19 - TRBD2 CASSSKDPTSGGGEQYF TGTGCCAGTAGTAGTAAGGATCCGACTAGCGGGGGGGGCGAGCAGTACTTC
TRBJ2-5 TRBV7-2 once - CASSRERVLTQETQYF TGTGCCAGCAGCCGGGAACGGGTGTTAACCCAAGAGACCCAGTACTTC
TRBJ1-1 TRBV2 - - CASSAILYGEHTEAFF TGTGCCAGCAGTGCCATCCTTTATGGGGAGCACACTGAAGCTTTCTTT
TRBJ1-1 TRBV10-2 - - CASSEYRGSTEAFF TGCGCCAGCAGTGAGTATAGGGGGAGCACTGAAGCTTTCTTT
TRBJ2-5 TRBV5-6 - - CASSPYDSNQETQYF TGTGCCAGCAGTCCGTATGACAGTAATCAAGAGACCCAGTACTTC
TRBJ2-2 TRBV10-3 once - CAITGGMGAGSGELFF TGTGCCATTACCGGTGGCATGGGGGCTGGGTCCGGGGAGCTGTTTTTT
TRBJ1-1 TRBV7-9 - - CASSSVPNTEAFF TGTGCCAGCAGCTCGGTCCCGAACACTGAAGCTTTCTTT
TRBJ1-4 TRBV18 - - CASSFPGTATNEKLFF TGTGCCAGCTCCTTTCCCGGGACTGCAACTAATGAAAAACTGTTTTTT
TRBJ1-5 TRBV12-5 once TRBD1 CASGLGHRGQPQHF TGTGCTAGTGGTTTGGGCCACAGGGGACAGCCCCAGCATTTT
TRBJ2-3 TRBV24-1 - TRBD1 CATSERGQDPTDTQYF TGTGCCACCAGTGAGCGGGGACAGGACCCCACAGATACGCAGTATTTT